This TCR beta chain was found in a study of beta chain features in type 1 diabetes. The overall study: Age, gender, cell numbers and subset yield matched between patients and controls. Study-wide results and limits: Cells with high TCR expression could be over-represented when cDNA is sequenced. Shortening of TCRB CDR3s, moderate but significant, appeared in all four CD4+ subsets of Type 1 diabetes patients. The question of HLA type influencing TCRB rearrangement was one that remained unresolved here.

This clone was counted a few times. Its antigen remains unknown. Since all of the isolated RNA was reverse transcribed, expressed TCRB transcripts were what got sequenced. Some clones are missing from TCRdb's copy, which holds only in-frame ones; the method was immunoSEQ multiplex PCR. The sample shows some 290,000 clones, around 25% of them seen only once. Germline lookup yields CDR1 GTSNPN and CDR2 SVGIG (reference sequence). The V and J ends lost 3 bases and 5 bases respectively, with 8 bases between them. The CDR3 consists of 12 residues. Every donor provided one heparinised blood draw, which averaged about 120 mL.

V usage is TRBV30 and J usage is TRBJ1-5, with D perhaps TRBD1 (6 bases). The clonotype was recovered from a woman aged 30 to 39 with type 1 diabetes. The sequencing input was naive CD4+ T cells from blood. The CDR3 DNA reads as TGTGCCTGGAGGGACAGCGATCAGCCCCAGCATTTT. Its translation: CAWRDSDQPQHF.